This T cell receptor (beta chain) was observed in a study of T cell responses to AZD1222 COVID-19 vaccine (dated by TCRdb to the early 2020s). Some background on the complete study: TCR sequencing covered roughly 230 trial participants: 200 to 210 given two doses of AZD1222 and approximately 26 given two doses of MenACWY control vaccine. Trial participants were enrolled by age into 18-55, 56-69 and 70-plus year subgroups, with approximately 150, 30 and 60 TCR-sequenced participants respectively.

The CDR3 regions of human TCRbeta chains were analyzed by immunosequencing. The original pipeline was this. Repertoire TCRs were checked for matches against a reference library of SARS-CoV-2-specific TCRs that had been generated using the MIRA antigen-specificity platform. Breadth was defined as the fraction of unique TCRs that were SARS-CoV-2-associated, and depth was defined as the fraction of total T cells that were SARS-CoV-2-associated. Each spike-specific TCR was assigned to its reactive spike region and to a CD4 or CD8 class using the MIRA data. Log10-transformed breadth and depth values were compared by one-way ANOVA with Sidak's multiple comparisons tests. TCRdb's version of the immuneACCESS table is confined to in-frame rearrangements and falls short of the full clone set. An unresolved V gene accounts for under half of the shortfall where checked; the remainder is of unknown origin. V and J calls and clone size are as listed in that table; D and trimming were resolved from the DNA. The sample table lists around 150,000 clones, around 90% of them with a count of one. Of the sample, less than 3.5% is held by the ten largest clones.

The junction carries 10 bases between V and J, which are trimmed by 7 bases and 7 bases respectively. Spanning cysteine to phenylalanine, the CDR3 consists of 12 amino acids. Just the 36-base CDR3 DNA is kept, in frame starting at base 1. As encoded in the germline V gene, CDR1 is SGHAT while CDR2 is FQNNGV. Remarks on this clone: What this receptor recognizes is not known. There are no base qualities to consult, and no much larger clone falls within one base.

The paper as a whole reports these results and caveats: Conclusions about previously exposed vaccinees were limited because only a handful of AZD1222 recipients were SARS-CoV-2 seropositive at baseline. Because no day 14 peak-response samples were available, repertoires were characterized only after the peak T cell response. Reportedly, almost half of the unique spike-specific TCRs recognized epitopes lying outside the regions that are mutated in the B.1.351 and B.1.1.7 variants. After two AZD1222 doses, spike-specific TCR breadth and depth were significantly higher than at day 0 and than in MenACWY recipients. Participants were mostly white British and included more females than males, and it was suggested by the authors that clonal diversity may have been underestimated. Vaccine-associated CD4 TCRs spanned the whole spike protein, with dominant responses in regions 160-218 and 743-854. The 56-69-year group was small, and its depth increase did not reach significance, likely because of low power.

Per the publication, the time point label means: about 28 days (+/-7) after the second vaccine dose. AZD1222 recipients whose second dose came at about 4 weeks and those whose second dose came at about 12 weeks were combined into one group, since spike-specific TCR depth and breadth did not differ between the two schedules. The vaccinee samples were drawn from two UK trials, COV001 and COV002, one of which was a single-blind randomized controlled phase 2/3 trial testing AZD1222 (ChAdOx1 nCoV-19) in healthy adults. Trial participant PBMC samples were collected at day 0 and day 28 after the second dose for TCRbeta chain sequencing.

The clonotype was recovered from an adult who received the AZD1222 COVID-19 vaccine. The material was peripheral blood, obtained 28 days after the second AZD1222 dose. The receptor chain draws on TRBV11-2 and TRBJ2-2; a confident D gene designation cannot be given. The CDR3 corresponds to CASTPTGGELFF. The sequenced DNA: TGTGCCAGCACCCCGACGGGCGGGGAGCTGTTTTTT.